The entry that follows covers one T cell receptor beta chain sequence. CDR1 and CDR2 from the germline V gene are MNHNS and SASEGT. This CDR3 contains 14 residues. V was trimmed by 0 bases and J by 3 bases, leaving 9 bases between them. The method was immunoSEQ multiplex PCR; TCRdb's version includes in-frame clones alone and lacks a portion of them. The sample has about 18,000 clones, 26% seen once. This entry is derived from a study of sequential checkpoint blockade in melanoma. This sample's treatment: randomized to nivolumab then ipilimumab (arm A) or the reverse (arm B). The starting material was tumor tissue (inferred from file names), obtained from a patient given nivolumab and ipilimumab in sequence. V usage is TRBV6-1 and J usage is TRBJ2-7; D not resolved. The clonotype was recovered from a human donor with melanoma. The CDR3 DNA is TGTGCCAGCAGTGAAGCAGGGCTGGGCTACGAGCAGTACTTC. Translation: CASSEAGLGYEQYF.